The T cell receptor beta chain described here comes from a study of Ad26.COV2.S vaccination and SARS-CoV-2 variants. Overall study context: In the study, Ad26.COV2.S was injected intramuscularly once, or twice 56 days apart.

Treatment of the sample: around 19 received Ad26.COV2.S at low or high dose, single or two shots; five or six received placebo; per-sample allocation not given. The study sampled participants on day 63 after the first vaccine or placebo injection. The V gene's germline CDR1 is MNHEY and CDR2 SMNVEV (reference sequence). CDR3 length equals 15 residues. With V trimmed by 3 bases and J by 7 bases, 11 bases remained unmatched. Sequencing was performed with immunoSEQ multiplex PCR; in TCRdb, only in-frame clones are kept and a portion is missing. The sample contains about 410,000 clones, roughly nine tenths of which appear only once.

The clonotype comes from a person aged 18 to 59 who received the Ad26.COV2.S COVID-19 vaccine or a placebo. The chain is built from TRBV27 and TRBJ1-2, with TRBD1 identical over 7 bases. The starting material was peripheral blood, obtained in a trial of Ad26.COV2.S vaccine versus placebo. CDR3: CASSFNAGQESGYTF. The CDR3 coding sequence is TGTGCCAGCAGTTTTAATGCCGGACAGGAGAGTGGCTACACCTTC.